A selection of T cell receptor beta chains follows, all from one sample in a study of technical replicates of blood from a few donors. Sequencing used immunoSEQ multiplex PCR; TCRdb keeps in-frame clones, though not all of them. The repertoire consists of tens of thousands of clones, with nearly 98% occurring once and the leading ten covering over 0.15%. The sequenced sample was T cells isolated from PBMCs. The receptors were sampled from a human donor in good health. Both conserved end residues are part of each CDR3. A D gene is named only where the DNA matches it firmly. Where a row states a size, it is once, few, many or the class of an expanded clone; other rows omit it.

>TRBV19|TRBD1|NA|TRBJ2-2
CASSTTGGARTGELFF
TGTGCCAGTAGTACCACAGGGGGCGCCCGAACCGGGGAGCTGTTTTTT
>TRBV7-9|TRBD2|NA|TRBJ2-1
CASSLAWREVPHNEQFF
TGTGCCAGCAGCTTAGCGTGGCGGGAGGTCCCTCACAATGAGCAGTTCTTC
>TRBV7-9|NA|NA|TRBJ2-5
CASSRLGGQETQYF
TGTGCCAGCAGTCGTCTAGGAGGCCAAGAGACCCAGTACTTC
>TRBV6-4|TRBD2|NA|TRBJ2-1
CASSDSTTSGSIDEQFF
TGTGCCAGCAGTGACTCCACGACTAGCGGGAGTATCGATGAGCAGTTCTTC
>TRBV4-1|TRBD1|NA|TRBJ1-2
CASSQEGTGGNGYTF
TGCGCCAGCAGCCAAGAAGGGACAGGGGGCAATGGCTACACCTTC
>TRBV2|NA|NA|TRBJ1-4
CATRKGGSDEKLFF
TGTGCCACCCGCAAGGGAGGGAGTGACGAAAAACTGTTTTTT
>TRBV5-4|TRBD2|NA|TRBJ2-3
CASSLWTSGADTQYF
TGTGCCAGCAGCTTATGGACTAGCGGTGCAGATACGCAGTATTTT
>TRBV7-8|NA|NA|TRBJ2-3
CASSPGGIGTDTQYF
TGTGCCAGCAGCCCCGGGGGTATCGGCACAGATACGCAGTATTTT
>TRBV19|NA|NA|TRBJ1-5
CASTSKGDGYQPQHF
TGTGCCAGTACCTCAAAGGGGGACGGATATCAGCCCCAGCATTTT
>TRBV21-1|NA|NA|TRBJ2-3
CASSKAMNTGIGTQYF
TGTGCCAGCAGCAAAGCGATGAACACGGGGATCGGTACGCAGTATTTT
>TRBV7-7|NA|NA|TRBJ2-2
CASSFMEGLNTGELFF
TGTGCTAGCAGCTTCATGGAGGGGTTGAACACCGGGGAGCTGTTTTTT
>TRBV5-8|NA|few|TRBJ1-4
CASSLGAWDEKLFF
TGTGCCAGCAGCTTGGGGGCGTGGGATGAAAAACTGTTTTTT
>TRBV7-6|NA|NA|TRBJ2-7
CASSPRLAGGYEQYF
TGTGCCAGCAGCCCACGGCTCGCCGGGGGCTACGAGCAGTACTTC
>TRBV2|NA|NA|TRBJ2-7
CASSDPSGRGYEQYF
TGTGCCAGCAGTGACCCCTCCGGGCGGGGATACGAGCAGTACTTC
>TRBV27|TRBD1|NA|TRBJ1-1
CASSPGDRMNTEAFF
TGTGCCAGCAGTCCAGGGGACAGGATGAACACTGAAGCTTTCTTT
>TRBV11-3|TRBD1|NA|TRBJ1-2
CASSLRQGLNYGYTF
TGTGCCAGCAGCTTGAGACAGGGGTTGAACTATGGCTACACCTTC
>TRBV5-1|NA|NA|TRBJ2-5
CASSLGQGYQETQYF
TGCGCCAGCAGCTTGGGGCAGGGCTACCAAGAGACCCAGTACTTC
>TRBV18|TRBD2|once|TRBJ2-3
CASSPPGGSSDTQYF
TGTGCCAGCTCACCACCAGGCGGGAGCTCAGATACGCAGTATTTT
>TRBV9|NA|NA|TRBJ1-1
CASSVAGAAYTEAFF
TGTGCCAGCAGCGTAGCGGGAGCAGCATACACTGAAGCTTTCTTT
>TRBV7-6|NA|once|TRBJ1-1
CASSFVSGTLNTEAFF
TGTGCCAGCAGCTTCGTATCCGGGACATTGAACACTGAAGCTTTCTTT
>TRBV7-2|TRBD1|NA|TRBJ2-7
CASSFEDRGYEQYF
TGTGCCAGCAGCTTTGAAGACAGGGGTTACGAGCAGTACTTC
>TRBV4-1|NA|NA|TRBJ1-2
CASSQDVGSRHYGYTF
TGCGCCAGCAGCCAAGACGTTGGTTCCAGGCACTATGGCTACACCTTC
>TRBV4-1|NA|NA|TRBJ1-2
CASSQMGLSGYTF
TGCGCCAGCAGCCAAATGGGGCTTAGCGGCTACACCTTC
>TRBV5-4|NA|NA|TRBJ2-2
CASKLRGTGELFF
TGTGCCAGCAAGCTTAGGGGCACCGGGGAGCTGTTTTTT
>TRBV19|NA|NA|TRBJ2-7
CASRRHIEGAYEQYF
TGTGCCAGTAGGAGACACATCGAGGGTGCCTACGAGCAGTACTTC
>TRBV14|TRBD2|NA|TRBJ2-1
CASSTEPLAGGREQFF
TGTGCCAGCAGCACAGAACCACTAGCGGGGGGCAGGGAGCAGTTCTTC
>TRBV4-1|TRBD1|NA|TRBJ1-1
CASSHTGGLAFF
TGCGCCAGCAGCCACACAGGGGGATTAGCTTTCTTT
>TRBV5-1|TRBD2|once|TRBJ2-7
CASSLEGGGADEQYF
TGCGCCAGCAGCTTGGAGGGCGGGGGGGCCGACGAGCAGTACTTC
>TRBV5-6|NA|NA|TRBJ1-4
CASSLTPGYEKLFF
TGTGCCAGCAGCTTGACTCCGGGATATGAAAAACTGTTTTTT
>TRBV5-1|TRBD1|NA|TRBJ1-1
CASSLGATGSNTEAFF
TGCGCCAGCAGCTTGGGGGCGACAGGGAGCAACACTGAAGCTTTCTTT
>TRBV12-5|NA|NA|TRBJ1-2
CASGPGGGHYGYTF
TGTGCTAGTGGCCCTGGAGGAGGGCACTATGGCTACACCTTC
>TRBV15|NA|NA|TRBJ2-2
CATSLMGANTGELFF
TGTGCCACCAGCCTGATGGGGGCAAACACCGGGGAGCTGTTTTTT
>TRBV7-6|TRBD2|NA|TRBJ2-7
CASSLEVSSGPYEQYF
TGTGCCAGCAGCTTAGAGGTTTCTAGCGGTCCCTACGAGCAGTACTTC
>TRBV6-5|NA|NA|TRBJ1-1
CASSYHLTGNTEAFF
TGTGCCAGCAGTTACCACTTAACAGGGAACACTGAAGCTTTCTTT
>TRBV4-1|NA|NA|TRBJ1-1
CASSQEARGNTEAFF
TGCGCCAGCAGCCAAGAAGCCCGGGGGAATACTGAAGCTTTCTTT
>TRBV27|NA|NA|TRBJ1-2
CASSPDTNYGYTF
TGTGCCAGCAGTCCGGACACTAACTATGGCTACACCTTC
>TRBV7-2|TRBD1|NA|TRBJ1-6
CASRLTGGSYNSPLHF
TGTGCCAGCAGACTCACAGGGGGCTCCTATAATTCACCCCTCCACTTT
>TRBV30|NA|NA|TRBJ1-1
CAWNAGGEAFF
TGTGCCTGGAATGCGGGGGGAGAAGCTTTCTTT
>TRBV5-1|NA|NA|TRBJ1-1
CASSLSGNRAPEAFF
TGCGCCAGCAGCCTGTCCGGTAACAGGGCCCCTGAAGCTTTCTTT
>TRBV27|NA|NA|TRBJ2-3
CASSLSIGQSTDTQYF
TGTGCCAGCAGTTTATCGATCGGACAGTCCACAGATACGCAGTATTTT
>TRBV11-2|NA|NA|TRBJ2-2
CASSFSTNTGELFF
TGTGCCAGCAGCTTTTCAACGAACACCGGGGAGCTGTTTTTT
>TRBV7-9|NA|once|TRBJ1-2
CASSFGSYGYTF
TGTGCCAGCAGTTTTGGGAGCTATGGCTACACCTTC
>TRBV4-1|TRBD1|NA|TRBJ1-2
CASSLSPGGGGYTF
TGCGCCAGCAGCCTTTCTCCAGGGGGAGGAGGCTACACCTTC
>TRBV9|NA|NA|TRBJ2-1
CASSAQGNNEQFF
TGTGCCAGCAGCGCGCAGGGTAACAATGAGCAGTTCTTC
>TRBV4-1|TRBD2|NA|TRBJ2-3
CASGHTTSGSDGTQYF
TGCGCCAGCGGACACACGACTAGCGGGAGTGACGGTACGCAGTATTTT
>TRBV27|NA|NA|TRBJ1-5
CASSRLRDLDLNSNQPQHF
TGTGCCAGCAGCCGATTACGGGACTTAGACCTAAATAGCAATCAGCCCCAGCATTTT
>TRBV4-1|NA|NA|TRBJ2-5
CASSQFTAQETQYF
TGCGCCAGCAGCCAGTTTACTGCCCAAGAGACCCAGTACTTC
>TRBV2|NA|NA|TRBJ1-5
CASRGGGFGNQPQHF
TGTGCCAGCAGGGGGGGAGGATTTGGCAATCAGCCCCAGCATTTT